These T cell receptor beta chains were read from a single sample in a study of blood T cells in healthy people across ages. TCRdb recomputed calls from the 5' RACE reads with MiXCR, one row per CDR3 protein. The data show 1,800,000 or so distinct CDR3 sequences, approximately 40% seen once. The sample comprised blood. The receptor set was obtained from a human donor in good health. CDR3s include the opening cysteine and the closing phenylalanine or tryptophan. D genes are given only for firm matches. Clone size is stated in some rows and not others, as once, few, many or a class when expanded.

V	J	D	size	CDR3	DNA
TRBV7-8	TRBJ2-4	TRBD1	few	CASSLVGEGTVAKNIQYF	TGTGCCAGCAGCTTAGTAGGTGAAGGGACAGTAGCCAAAAACATTCAGTACTTC
TRBV6-2/TRBV6-3	TRBJ1-5	.	.	CASSYSPGHNQPQHF	TGTGCCAGCAGTTACTCGCCAGGACACAATCAGCCCCAGCATTTT
TRBV27	TRBJ2-1	.	.	CASSPSGGGLLGETQFF	TGTGCCAGCAGTCCCTCAGGTGGCGGCCTATTGGGGGAGACCCAGTTCTTC
TRBV20-1	TRBJ2-1	.	.	CSAPPVGNEQFF	TGCAGTGCCCCCCCGGTCGGCAATGAGCAGTTCTTC
TRBV7-8	TRBJ2-1	.	few	CASSLWVENEQFF	TGTGCCAGCAGCTTGTGGGTGGAGAATGAGCAGTTCTTC
TRBV7-2	TRBJ2-7	TRBD1	few	CASTSDRGSEQYF	TGTGCCAGCACATCGGACAGGGGCAGCGAGCAGTACTTC
TRBV10-2	TRBJ2-3	TRBD2	.	CASTASGGYIPDTQYF	TGCGCCAGCACGGCTAGCGGGGGATATATACCGGATACGCAGTATTTT
TRBV5-1	TRBJ2-5	.	.	CASRLAGQELETQYF	TGCGCCAGCAGACTAGCAGGGCAGGAATTGGAGACCCAGTACTTC
TRBV3-1	TRBJ2-5	.	.	CASSQDPAGETQYF	TGTGCCAGCAGCCAAGACCCCGCGGGAGAGACCCAGTACTTC
TRBV6-5	TRBJ2-5	.	.	CASRLRLERWEAQYF	TGTGCCAGCAGACTTCGACTGGAGAGGTGGGAGGCCCAGTACTTC
TRBV7-2	TRBJ2-3	.	.	CASSATTTGGADTQYF	TGCGCCAGCAGCGCCACGACTACTGGGGGAGCAGATACGCAGTATTTT
TRBV27	TRBJ2-7	TRBD1	few	CASRRTGTTYEQYF	TGTGCCAGCAGAAGGACAGGGACGACCTACGAGCAGTACTTC
TRBV28	TRBJ2-4	.	.	CASSSAAVWGKNIQYF	TGTGCCAGCAGTTCAGCCGCCGTGTGGGGAAAAAACATTCAGTACTTC
TRBV6-2/TRBV6-3	TRBJ2-1	TRBD2	few	CASGGLAGSYNEQFF	TGTGCCAGCGGTGGGCTAGCGGGGTCCTACAATGAGCAGTTCTTC
TRBV6-5	TRBJ1-1	.	few	CASLRPPKEAFF	TGTGCCAGCTTAAGGCCTCCCAAAGAAGCTTTCTTT
TRBV7-3	TRBJ2-1	.	.	CASSLGPGPSYNEQFF	TGTGCCAGCAGCTTAGGCCCGGGGCCCTCCTACAATGAGCAGTTCTTC
TRBV4-3	TRBJ2-2	.	few	CASSQDALTGELFF	TGCGCCAGCAGCCAAGACGCGCTAACCGGGGAGCTGTTTTTT
TRBV4-1	TRBJ2-5	.	.	CASSRAYWGETQYF	TGCGCCAGCAGCCGTGCGTATTGGGGAGAGACCCAGTACTTC
TRBV6-2/TRBV6-3	TRBJ2-7	.	.	CASSYSPSNSYEQYF	TGTGCCAGCAGTTACTCTCCGTCTAACTCCTACGAGCAGTACTTC
TRBV5-1	TRBJ1-2	TRBD1	once	CASSLVGQGRGPWGYTF	TGCGCCAGCAGCTTGGTCGGACAGGGTCGGGGGCCTTGGGGCTACACCTTC
TRBV28	TRBJ2-5	.	.	CASSYRKETQYF	TGTGCCAGCAGCTACCGAAAAGAGACCCAGTACTTC
TRBV7-8	TRBJ1-2	.	.	CASSEGGQAYNYGYTF	TGTGCCAGCAGCGAGGGGGGGCAGGCTTATAACTATGGCTACACCTTC
TRBV7-2	TRBJ2-1	TRBD1	.	CASSRDAGTATYNEQFF	TGTGCCAGCAGTCGAGACGCCGGGACAGCGACCTACAATGAGCAGTTCTTC
TRBV6-6	TRBJ2-1	TRBD2	.	CASSPPSGGISEQFF	TGTGCCAGCAGCCCCCCTAGCGGGGGCATTAGTGAGCAGTTCTTC
TRBV7-9	TRBJ2-7	TRBD1	few	CASSMTGAGEQYF	TGTGCCAGCAGCATGACAGGGGCGGGGGAGCAGTACTTC
TRBV6-1	TRBJ2-1	TRBD2	few	CASQSSGSYNEQFF	TGTGCCAGCCAGTCTAGCGGGAGCTACAATGAGCAGTTCTTC
TRBV18	TRBJ2-7	.	few	CASSPPEFYEQYF	TGTGCCAGCTCACCACCGGAGTTCTACGAGCAGTACTTC
TRBV20-1	TRBJ2-7	.	few	CSASPTGHLYEQYF	TGCAGTGCTTCCCCCACGGGACACCTATACGAGCAGTACTTC
TRBV10-2	TRBJ2-1	.	few	CASSEAGSSYNEQFF	TGCGCCAGCAGTGAAGCTGGGAGCTCCTACAATGAGCAGTTCTTC
TRBV20-1	TRBJ2-7	.	few	CSATDRGTHEQYF	TGCAGTGCTACAGATCGGGGGACGCACGAGCAGTACTTC
TRBV5-6	TRBJ2-2	.	.	CASSLALVEGELFF	TGTGCCAGCAGCTTGGCCTTGGTTGAGGGGGAGCTGTTTTTT